The next 3 T cell receptor beta chains were all read from a single sample in a study of blood T cell repertoires in COVID-19. Profiling relied on immunoSEQ multiplex PCR, and the TCRdb table lists in-frame clones only, not all of them. This repertoire shows some 130,000 clones, more than 80% found once; its top ten account for roughly 4.3%. The sample consisted of PBMCs or T cells enriched from blood (not recorded which). The receptor source for this set is a man aged 50-60 years who had recovered from COVID-19.

The genes are TRBV29-1 and TRBJ2-3; D gene uncertain. The CDR3 has 13 residues. Germline CDR1 reads SQVTM; CDR2 reads ANQGSEA. Trimming removed 6 bases from V and 2 bases from J, with 12 bases in between. CDR3 residues: CSVSASPTDTQYF. CDR3 nucleotide sequence: TGCAGCGTGTCCGCTAGTCCCACAGATACGCAGTATTTT.

The chain combines TRBV6-5 with TRBJ2-7, with 7 bases lining up with TRBD1. The CDR3 is 14 residues long. V dropped 6 bases and J dropped 0; count of bases not matched to a gene: 5. Germline V gene sequence: CDR1 MNHEY, CDR2 SVGAGI. CDR3 in DNA: TGTGCCAGCAGCCCCGGGACAGTCTCCTACGAGCAGTACGTC. It is translated as CASSPGTVSYEQYV.

V usage is TRBV28 and J usage is TRBJ1-2, with TRBD1 as a possible D gene (5 bases). This CDR3 has 13 amino acids. Germline CDR1 and CDR2: MDHEN and SYDVKM. The germline V and J ends were trimmed by 6 bases and 6 bases, with 14 bases remaining between them. The CDR3 sequence: CASRLQALDGYTF. The CDR3 region has the DNA TGTGCCAGCAGGTTACAGGCGTTGGATGGCTACACCTTC.